This entry features one T cell receptor beta chain sequence. Its matching antigen is unknown. These data are taken from a study of T cells after yellow fever vaccination. The CDR3 spans 17 residues. The ends lost 4 bases at V and 8 bases at J; junction bases unmatched: 15. Germline V lookup: CDR1 DFQATT, CDR2 SNEGSKA (reference sequence). Study observations and caveats: The bulk population could contribute abundant contaminating clonotypes to FACS-sorted repertoires.

In TCRdb, the 5' RACE reads were re-called with MiXCR into one record per CDR3 protein. Here the sample spans about 550,000 distinct CDR3 sequences, approximately 21% being singletons. The source was PBMCs, collected 15 days after the yellow fever booster vaccination. The V and J genes are TRBV20-1 and TRBJ2-1; 12 nucleotides line up with TRBD2. This receptor was identified in a man aged 30-40 years who received the YFV17D yellow fever vaccine. The CDR3 DNA follows: TGCAGTGCTACCTTGCTTGCTAGCGGGAGGGCGGCCCATGAGCAGTTCTTC. This codes for CSATLLASGRAAHEQFF.